This T cell receptor beta chain was observed in a study of CD8 T cells in Susac syndrome. Germline CDR1 and CDR2: GTSNPN and SVGIG (reference sequence). Deletions cut 0 bases from V and 0 bases from J, with 12 bases between. CDR3 length equals 15 residues. The RNA, roughly 0.45 to 1 ug, was put through reverse transcription using random hexamers. TCRdb re-called the immunoSEQ multiplex PCR reads with MiXCR, one entry per CDR3 protein. Here the sample spans under 200,000 distinct CDR3 sequences, around 94% being singletons. CD8+ and CD4+ blood T cells underwent TCR beta sequencing. The sequencing sample was made of CD4+ T cells from PBMCs. The chain has TRBV30 and TRBJ2-7; D uncertain. This clonotype was sampled from a human donor in good health. The CDR3 region is CAWSVPGLSSYEQYF. CDR3 nucleotide sequence: TGTGCCTGGAGTGTTCCCGGCCTGAGCTCCTACGAGCAGTACTTC. Combining the CDR3 with reference TRBV30 and TRBJ2-7 gives the whole variable domain SQTIHQWPATLVQPVGSPLSLECTVEGTSNPNLYWYRQAAGRGLQLLFYSVGIGQISSEVPQNLSASRPQDRQFILSSKKLLLSDSGFYLCAWSVPGLSSYEQYFGPGTRLTVT.